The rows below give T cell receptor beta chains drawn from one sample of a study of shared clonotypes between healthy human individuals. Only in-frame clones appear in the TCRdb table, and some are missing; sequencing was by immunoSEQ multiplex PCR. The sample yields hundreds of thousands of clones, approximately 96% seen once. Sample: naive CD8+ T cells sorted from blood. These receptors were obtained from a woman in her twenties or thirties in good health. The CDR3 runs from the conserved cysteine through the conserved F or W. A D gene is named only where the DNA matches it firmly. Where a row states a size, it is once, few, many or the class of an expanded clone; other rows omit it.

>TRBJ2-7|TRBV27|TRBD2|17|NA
TGTGCCAGCAGGCCGGGACTAGCGGGATTAAAGTCCTACGAGCAGTACTTC
CASRPGLAGLKSYEQYF
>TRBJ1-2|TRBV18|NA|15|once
TGTGCCAGCTCACCACCGAGGCAGGGTAACTATGGCTACACCTTC
CASSPPRQGNYGYTF
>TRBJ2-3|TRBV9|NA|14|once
TGTGCCAGCAGCTTCGCAGGGGTCACAGATACGCAGTATTTT
CASSFAGVTDTQYF
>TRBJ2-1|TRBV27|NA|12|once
TGTGCCAGCAGTTTGTGGGGAAATGAGCAGTTCTTC
CASSLWGNEQFF
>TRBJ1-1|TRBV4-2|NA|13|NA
TGTGCCAGCAGCCTGGGTGGGAACACTGAAGCTTTCTTT
CASSLGGNTEAFF
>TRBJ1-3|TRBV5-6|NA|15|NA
TGTGCCAGCAGCTTCGGGGGGCGATCTGGAAACACCATATATTTT
CASSFGGRSGNTIYF
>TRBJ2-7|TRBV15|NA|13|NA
TGTGCCACCAGCCCCGAGCGGGTGTACGAGCAGTACTTC
CATSPERVYEQYF
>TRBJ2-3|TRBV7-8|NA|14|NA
TGTGCCAGCAGCTTGGTCGGCGGCACAGATACGCAGTATTTT
CASSLVGGTDTQYF
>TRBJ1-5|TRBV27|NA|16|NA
TGTGCCAGCAGTTTATCCCCCGGGGGATACAATCAGCCCCAGCATTTT
CASSLSPGGYNQPQHF
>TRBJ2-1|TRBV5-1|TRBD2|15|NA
TGCGCCAGCAGCTGGACTAGCGGGAGTTGGAATGAGCAGTTCTTC
CASSWTSGSWNEQFF
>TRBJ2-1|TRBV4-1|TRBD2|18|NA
TGCGCCAGCAGCCAGTGGACTAGCGGGAGGGTGGTCTACAATGAGCAGTTCTTC
CASSQWTSGRVVYNEQFF
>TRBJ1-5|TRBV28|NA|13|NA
TGTGCCAGCAGTTTCGGGGGAAATCAGCCCCAGCATTTT
CASSFGGNQPQHF
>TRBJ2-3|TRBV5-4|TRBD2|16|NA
TGTGCCAGCAGCGAAGGGACTAGCGGAAACACAGATACGCAGTATTTT
CASSEGTSGNTDTQYF
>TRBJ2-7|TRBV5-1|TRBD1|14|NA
TGCGCCAGCAGCTTGGTGCAGGGGGCTGGCGAGCAGTACTTC
CASSLVQGAGEQYF
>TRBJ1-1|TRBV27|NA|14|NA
TGTGCCAGCAGTTTAGGGACGGGGAACACTGAAGCTTTCTTT
CASSLGTGNTEAFF
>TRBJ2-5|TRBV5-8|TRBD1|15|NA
TGTGCCAGCAGCTTACTGGGACAGGGCCTCGAGACCCAGTACTTC
CASSLLGQGLETQYF
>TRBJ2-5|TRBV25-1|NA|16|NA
TGTGCCAGCAGTGACTCAAAGACCCGGGATTGGGAGACCCAGTACTTC
CASSDSKTRDWETQYF